This T cell receptor (beta chain) was captured by sequencing in a study of shared clonotypes between healthy human individuals. The overall study: Donors, aged 18 to 49, were a couple of women and a few men. Study-level findings and limits: Deeper or shallower sequencing was expected to change how clonotypes are shared among donors.

For this clone: Its antigen remains unknown.

The germline gives CDR1 MDHEN, CDR2 SYDVKM. J gave up 0 bases and V 5 bases, and 7 bases lay outside the gene matches. CDR3 size: 16 residues. Method: immunoSEQ multiplex PCR; TCRdb's copy keeps in-frame clones and lacks some. Among roughly 720,000 clones listed, about 90% were seen once. Sequenced sample: memory CD8+ T cells from PBMCs. The sample's subset: CD45RO+ cells pooled with CCR7-negative TemRA cells. This chain uses TRBV28 with TRBJ2-7; the match to TRBD2 covers 10 bases. This TCR was recovered from a man aged 18 to 29 in good health. Some clones in this sample may be carry-over from other donors' samples. The CDR3 spells CASSPQTSGLSYEQYF. The DNA for the CDR3 is TGTGCCAGCAGTCCCCAGACTAGCGGGCTCTCCTACGAGCAGTACTTC.